This is a list of T cell receptor beta chains from one sample in a study of PD-L1 blockade in urothelial cancer. Clones were sequenced by immunoSEQ multiplex PCR, and TCRdb holds only the in-frame ones, with some missing. The sample records roughly 51,000 clones, about 86% being singletons. This specimen consisted of PBMCs, obtained around atezolizumab (anti-PD-L1) treatment. The receptors shown here come from a man in his 60s with urothelial cancer. CDR3s include the opening cysteine and the closing phenylalanine or tryptophan. The order of the fields is J gene, V gene, clone size, D gene, CDR3 DNA, CDR3 protein. A D gene is named only where the DNA matches it firmly. For some rows the clone size is stated as once, few or many, or as a class when expanded; others skip it.

TRBJ2-7	TRBV5-1	.	.	TGCGCCAGCAGCCCCCGGGTAAGCCTCTACGAGCAGTACTTC	CASSPRVSLYEQYF
TRBJ2-5	TRBV7-3	.	TRBD1	TGTGCCAGCAGCCCTGCGACAGGGTTCGGAGAGACCCAGTACTTC	CASSPATGFGETQYF
TRBJ1-2	TRBV25-1	once	.	TGTGCCAGCAGTGCCTCGACAGGTGGTTTCGATGGCTACACCTTC	CASSASTGGFDGYTF
TRBJ2-5	TRBV5-6	.	.	TGTGCCAGCAGCTCTACTAGGGGGTCAGAGACCCAGTACTTC	CASSSTRGSETQYF
TRBJ1-2	TRBV27	.	.	TGTGCCAGTTCGGGGTCGGGCGAGGGCTATGGCTACACCTTC	CASSGSGEGYGYTF
TRBJ1-4	TRBV5-4	.	.	TGTGCCAGCAGCTTGGGGGGGGGCCGCTTCGAAAAACTGTTTTTT	CASSLGGGRFEKLFF
TRBJ2-3	TRBV28	few	TRBD2	TGTGCCAGCAGCGCTGGACTAGCAGTCATTGGCACAGATACGCAGTATTTT	CASSAGLAVIGTDTQYF
TRBJ2-1	TRBV5-1	.	TRBD2	TGCGCCAGCACCCCTAGCGGAGAAACCTACAATGAGCAGTTCTTC	CASTPSGETYNEQFF
TRBJ1-5	TRBV10-3	.	.	TGTGCCATCAGTGAATCCGGACACCGAAAGCTTTTT	CAISESGHRKLF
TRBJ2-7	TRBV30	.	.	TGTGCCTGGAATACAGGCATCTACGAGCAGTACTTC	CAWNTGIYEQYF
TRBJ2-1	TRBV19	once	.	TGTGCCAGTAGTTTCGGGTTGACGGAGCAGTTCTTC	CASSFGLTEQFF
TRBJ1-5	TRBV27	.	TRBD1	TGTGCCAGCAGTTCCCGAATCGGACAGGGCCGGGGCAATCAGCCCCAGCATTTT	CASSSRIGQGRGNQPQHF
TRBJ1-2	TRBV4-1	few	.	TGCGCCAGCAGCCAAGAACACCCGAACAAGTATGGCTACACCTTC	CASSQEHPNKYGYTF